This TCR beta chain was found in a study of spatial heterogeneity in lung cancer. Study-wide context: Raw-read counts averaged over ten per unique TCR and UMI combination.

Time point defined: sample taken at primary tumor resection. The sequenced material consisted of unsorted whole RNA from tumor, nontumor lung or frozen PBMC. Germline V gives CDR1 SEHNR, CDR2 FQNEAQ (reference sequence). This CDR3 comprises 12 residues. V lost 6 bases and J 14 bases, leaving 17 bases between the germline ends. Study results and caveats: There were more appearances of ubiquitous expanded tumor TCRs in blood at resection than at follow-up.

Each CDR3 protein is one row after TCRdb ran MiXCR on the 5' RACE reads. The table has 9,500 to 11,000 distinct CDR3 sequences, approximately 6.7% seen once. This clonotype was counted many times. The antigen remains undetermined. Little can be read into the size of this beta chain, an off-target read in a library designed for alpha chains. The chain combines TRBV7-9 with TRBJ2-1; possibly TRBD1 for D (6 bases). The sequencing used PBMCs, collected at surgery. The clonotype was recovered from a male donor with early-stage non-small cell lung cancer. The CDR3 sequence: CASSPRGRGEFF. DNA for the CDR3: TGTGCCAGCAGTCCCAGGGGAAGGGGCGAGTTCTTC.